This T cell receptor (beta chain) was observed in a study of OX40 agonist ivuxolimab in advanced cancers. At the level of the study: The study treated patients with ivuxolimab, an agonistic anti-OX40 (CD134) antibody. Patients were treated with intravenous ivuxolimab, dosed at 0.01 to 10 mg/kg and infused every 2 weeks.

Study-wide results and caveats: CD8+ T cells were the subset that, on average, had more expanded clones than CD4+.

Data came from immunoSEQ multiplex PCR; TCRdb stores just in-frame clones and leaves some out. The data show around 45,000 clones, with about 90% seen just once and 0.85% to 1.1% held by the top ten. This clone was recorded only once. Its antigen remains unidentified. Peripheral blood came from all dose cohorts at three timepoints. This TCR was recovered from an adult with an advanced solid tumor such as melanoma, head and neck, liver or kidney cancer. The specimen comprised CD4+ or CD8+ T cells sorted from blood, sampled in a trial of the OX40 agonist ivuxolimab.

CDR3 DNA sequence: TGTGCCAGCCATAGCGGGAAGGGCTACGAGCAGTACTTC. Amino acids: CASHSGKGYEQYF. This chain joins TRBV28 and TRBJ2-5; 8 nucleotides match TRBD2. The J call may be wrong; the DNA end is better matched by TRBJ2-7. The CDR3 totals 13 residues. Germline lookup yields CDR1 MDHEN and CDR2 SYDVKM.